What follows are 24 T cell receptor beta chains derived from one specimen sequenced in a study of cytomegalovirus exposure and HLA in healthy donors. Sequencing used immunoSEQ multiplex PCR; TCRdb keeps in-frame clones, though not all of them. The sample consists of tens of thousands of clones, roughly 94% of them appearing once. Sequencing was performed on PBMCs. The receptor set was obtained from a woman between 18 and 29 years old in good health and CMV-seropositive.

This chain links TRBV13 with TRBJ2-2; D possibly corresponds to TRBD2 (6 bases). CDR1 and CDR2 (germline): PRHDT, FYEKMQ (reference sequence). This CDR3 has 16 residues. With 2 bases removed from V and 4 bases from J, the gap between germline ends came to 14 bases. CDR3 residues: CASSLHGREATGELFF. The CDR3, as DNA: TGTGCCAGCAGCTTACATGGCAGGGAGGCCACCGGGGAGCTGTTTTTT. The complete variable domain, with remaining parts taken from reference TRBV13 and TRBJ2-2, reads AAGVIQSPRHLIKEKRETATLKCYPIPRHDTVYWYQQGPGQDPQFLISFYEKMQSDKGSIPDRFSAQQFSDYHSELNMSSLELGDSALYFCASSLHGREATGELFFGEGSRLTVL.

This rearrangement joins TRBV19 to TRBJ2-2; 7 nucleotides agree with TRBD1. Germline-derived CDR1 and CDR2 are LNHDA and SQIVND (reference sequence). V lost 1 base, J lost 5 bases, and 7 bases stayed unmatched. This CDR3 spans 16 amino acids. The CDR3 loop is CASSIATGVATGELFF. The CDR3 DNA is TGTGCCAGTAGTATAGCCACAGGGGTCGCGACCGGGGAGCTGTTTTTT.

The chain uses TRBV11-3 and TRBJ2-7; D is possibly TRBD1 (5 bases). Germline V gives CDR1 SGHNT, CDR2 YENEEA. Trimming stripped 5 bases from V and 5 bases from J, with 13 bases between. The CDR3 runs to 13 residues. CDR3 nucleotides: TGTGCCAGCAGCGTAGCTCCGACAGACGAGCAGTACTTC. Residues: CASSVAPTDEQYF.

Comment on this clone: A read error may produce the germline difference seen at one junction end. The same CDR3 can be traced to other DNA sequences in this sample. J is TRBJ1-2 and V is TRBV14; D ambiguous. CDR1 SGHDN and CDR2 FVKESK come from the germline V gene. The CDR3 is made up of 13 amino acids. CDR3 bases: TGTGCTAGCAGCCAAGATGGAGTTGGAGGCTACACCTTC. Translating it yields CASSQDGVGGYTF.

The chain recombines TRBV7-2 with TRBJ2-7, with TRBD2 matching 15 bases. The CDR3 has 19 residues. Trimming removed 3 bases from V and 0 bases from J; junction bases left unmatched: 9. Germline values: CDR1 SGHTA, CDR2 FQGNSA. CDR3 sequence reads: CASSLAGTSGRSGSYEQYF. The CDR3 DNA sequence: TGTGCCAGCAGCTTGGCGGGGACTAGCGGGAGGTCAGGCTCCTACGAGCAGTACTTC. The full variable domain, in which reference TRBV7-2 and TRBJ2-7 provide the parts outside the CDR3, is GAGVSQSPSNKVTEKGKDVELRCDPISGHTALYWYRQSLGQGLEFLIYFQGNSAPDKSGLPSDRFSAERTGGSVSTLTIQRTQQEDSAVYLCASSLAGTSGRSGSYEQYFGPGTRLTVT.

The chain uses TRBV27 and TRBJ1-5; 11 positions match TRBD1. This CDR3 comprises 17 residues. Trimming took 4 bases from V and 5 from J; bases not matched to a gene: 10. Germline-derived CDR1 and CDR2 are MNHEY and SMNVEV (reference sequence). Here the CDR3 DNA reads TGTGCCAGCAGTTCCCTATGGGGGGACAGGGGGTATCAGCCCCAGCATTTT. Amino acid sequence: CASSSLWGDRGYQPQHF.

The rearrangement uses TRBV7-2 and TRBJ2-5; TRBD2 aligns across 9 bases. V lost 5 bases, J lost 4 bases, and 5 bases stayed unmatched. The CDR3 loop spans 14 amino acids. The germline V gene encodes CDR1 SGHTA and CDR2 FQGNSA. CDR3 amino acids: CASSRGLARETQYF. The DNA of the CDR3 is TGTGCCAGCAGCCGCGGACTAGCGAGAGAGACCCAGTACTTC.

CDR3 sequence: CAWSVRSFIAGNTIYF. The CDR3 nucleotides read TGTGCCTGGAGTGTTAGAAGTTTTATCGCTGGAAACACCATATATTTT. This chain links TRBV30 with TRBJ1-3, with D uncertain. Germline CDR1 GTSNPN, CDR2 SVGIG (reference sequence). V gave up 0 bases and J gave up 2 bases, with 14 bases separating them. The length of the CDR3 is 16 residues. Looking up the rest from reference TRBV30 and TRBJ1-3 gives the full variable domain: SQTIHQWPATLVQPVGSPLSLECTVEGTSNPNLYWYRQAAGRGLQLLFYSVGIGQISSEVPQNLSASRPQDRQFILSSKKLLLSDSGFYLCAWSVRSFIAGNTIYFGEGSWLTVV.

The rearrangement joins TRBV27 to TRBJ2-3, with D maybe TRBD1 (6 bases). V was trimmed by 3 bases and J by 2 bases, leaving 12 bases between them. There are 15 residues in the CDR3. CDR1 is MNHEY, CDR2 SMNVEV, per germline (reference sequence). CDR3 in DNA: TGTGCCAGCAGTTTTTCAGGGGCTGCCACAGATACGCAGTATTTT. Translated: CASSFSGAATDTQYF.

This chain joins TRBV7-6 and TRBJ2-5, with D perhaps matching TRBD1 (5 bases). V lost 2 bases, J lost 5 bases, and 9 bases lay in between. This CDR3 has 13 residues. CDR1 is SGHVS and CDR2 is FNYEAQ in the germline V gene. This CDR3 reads CASSLQGWETQYF. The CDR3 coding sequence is TGTGCCAGCAGCTTACAGGGTTGGGAGACCCAGTACTTC.

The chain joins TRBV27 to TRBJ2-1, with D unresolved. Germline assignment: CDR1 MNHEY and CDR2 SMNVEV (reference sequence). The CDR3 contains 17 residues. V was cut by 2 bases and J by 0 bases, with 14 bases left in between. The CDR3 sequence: CASSLVPPYGSYNEQFF. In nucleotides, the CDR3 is TGTGCCAGCAGTTTAGTCCCGCCCTACGGCTCCTACAATGAGCAGTTCTTC.

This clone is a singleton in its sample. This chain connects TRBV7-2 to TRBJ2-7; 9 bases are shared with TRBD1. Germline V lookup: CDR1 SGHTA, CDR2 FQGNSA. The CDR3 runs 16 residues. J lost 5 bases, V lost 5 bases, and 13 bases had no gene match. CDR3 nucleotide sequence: TGTGCCAGCAGCCTCCTTGGGGACAGGGTCCGCCACGAGCAGTACTTC. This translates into CASSLLGDRVRHEQYF.

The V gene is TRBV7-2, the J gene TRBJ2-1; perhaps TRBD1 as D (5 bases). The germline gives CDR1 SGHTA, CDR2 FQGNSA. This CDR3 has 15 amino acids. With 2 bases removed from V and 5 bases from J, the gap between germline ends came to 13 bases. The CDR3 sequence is CASSLSLGRDNEQFF. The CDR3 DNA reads TGTGCCAGCAGCTTATCATTGGGGCGCGACAATGAGCAGTTCTTC.

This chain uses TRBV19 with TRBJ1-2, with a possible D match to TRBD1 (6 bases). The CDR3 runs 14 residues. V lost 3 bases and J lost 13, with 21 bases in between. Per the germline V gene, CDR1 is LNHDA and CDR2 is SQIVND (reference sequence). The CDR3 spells CASSIPGETRRGTF. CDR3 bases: TGTGCCAGTAGTATTCCAGGGGAGACCCGAAGGGGCACCTTC.

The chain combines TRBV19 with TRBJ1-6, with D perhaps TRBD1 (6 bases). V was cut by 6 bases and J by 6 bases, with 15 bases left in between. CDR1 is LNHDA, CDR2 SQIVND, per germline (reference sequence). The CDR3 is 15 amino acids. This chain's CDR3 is CASSGTPRGNSPLHF. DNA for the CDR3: TGTGCCAGTAGCGGGACACCGAGGGGTAATTCACCCCTCCACTTT. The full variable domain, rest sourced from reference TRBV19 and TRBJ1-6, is DGGITQSPKYLFRKEGQNVTLSCEQNLNHDAMYWYRQDPGQGLRLIYYSQIVNDFQKGDIAEGYSVSREKKESFPLTVTSAQKNPTAFYLCASSGTPRGNSPLHFGNGTRLTVT.

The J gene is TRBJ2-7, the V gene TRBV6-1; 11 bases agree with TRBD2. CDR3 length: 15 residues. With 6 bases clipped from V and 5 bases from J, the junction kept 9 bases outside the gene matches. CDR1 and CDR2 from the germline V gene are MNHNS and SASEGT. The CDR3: CASSISGGAFDEQYF. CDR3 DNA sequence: TGTGCCAGCAGCATTAGCGGGGGGGCTTTTGACGAGCAGTACTTC.

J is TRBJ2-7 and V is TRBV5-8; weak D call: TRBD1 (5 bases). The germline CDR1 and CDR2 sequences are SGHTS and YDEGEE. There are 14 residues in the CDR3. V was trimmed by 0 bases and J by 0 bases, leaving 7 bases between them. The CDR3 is CASSLDDSSYEQYF. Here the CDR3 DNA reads TGTGCCAGCAGCTTGGATGACAGCTCCTACGAGCAGTACTTC. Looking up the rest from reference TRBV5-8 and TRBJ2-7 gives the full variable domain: EAGVTQSPTHLIKTRGQQATLRCSPISGHTSVYWYQQALGLGLQFLLWYDEGEERNRGNFPPRFSGRQFPNYSSELNVNALELEDSALYLCASSLDDSSYEQYFGPGTRLTVT.

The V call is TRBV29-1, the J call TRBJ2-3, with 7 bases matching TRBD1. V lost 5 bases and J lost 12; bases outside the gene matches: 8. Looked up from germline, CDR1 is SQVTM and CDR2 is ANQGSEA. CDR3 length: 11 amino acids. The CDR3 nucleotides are TGCAGCGTTTCAACAGGGGTTCCCCAGTATTTT. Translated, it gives CSVSTGVPQYF.

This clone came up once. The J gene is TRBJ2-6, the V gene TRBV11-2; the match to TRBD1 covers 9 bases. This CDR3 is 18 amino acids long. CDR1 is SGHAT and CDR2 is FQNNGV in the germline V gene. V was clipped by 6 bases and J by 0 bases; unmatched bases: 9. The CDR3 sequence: CASRAGQGLISGANVLTF. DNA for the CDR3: TGTGCCAGCAGAGCGGGACAGGGCCTAATCTCTGGGGCCAACGTCCTGACTTTC.

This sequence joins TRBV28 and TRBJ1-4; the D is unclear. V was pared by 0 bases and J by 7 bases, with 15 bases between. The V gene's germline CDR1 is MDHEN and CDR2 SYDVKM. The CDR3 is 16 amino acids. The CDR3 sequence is CASSLWGQGRIEKLFF. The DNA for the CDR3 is TGTGCCAGCAGTTTATGGGGCCAAGGGAGAATTGAAAAACTGTTTTTT.

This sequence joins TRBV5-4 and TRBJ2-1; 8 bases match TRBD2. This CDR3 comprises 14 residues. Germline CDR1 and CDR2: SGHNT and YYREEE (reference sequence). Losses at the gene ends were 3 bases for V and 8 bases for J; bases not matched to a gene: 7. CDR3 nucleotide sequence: TGTGCCAGCAGCTGGGGGACTAGTACCGATGAGCAGTTCTTC. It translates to CASSWGTSTDEQFF.

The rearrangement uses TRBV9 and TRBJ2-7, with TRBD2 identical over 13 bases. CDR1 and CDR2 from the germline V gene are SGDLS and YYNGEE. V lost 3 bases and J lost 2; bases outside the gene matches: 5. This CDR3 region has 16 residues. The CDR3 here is CASSGGTSGNPYEQYF. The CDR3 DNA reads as TGTGCCAGCAGCGGGGGGACTAGCGGGAACCCCTACGAGCAGTACTTC. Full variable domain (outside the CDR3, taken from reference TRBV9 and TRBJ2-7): DSGVTQTPKHLITATGQRVTLRCSPRSGDLSVYWYQQSLDQGLQFLIQYYNGEERAKGNILERFSAQQFPDLHSELNLSSLELGDSALYFCASSGGTSGNPYEQYFGPGTRLTVT.

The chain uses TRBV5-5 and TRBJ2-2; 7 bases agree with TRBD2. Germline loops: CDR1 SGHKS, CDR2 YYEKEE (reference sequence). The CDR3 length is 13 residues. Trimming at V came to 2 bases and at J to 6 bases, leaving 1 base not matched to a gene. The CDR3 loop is CASSFRGAGELFF. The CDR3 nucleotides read TGTGCCAGCAGCTTTCGGGGGGCCGGGGAGCTGTTTTTT.

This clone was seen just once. CDR3 in DNA: TGTGCCATCAGTGAGACCGACAGGGGGCTGAGCTATGGCTACACCTTC. It codes for CAISETDRGLSYGYTF. This rearrangement joins TRBV10-3 to TRBJ1-2, with 10 bases matching TRBD1. Germline V gene data show CDR1 as ENHRY and CDR2 as SYGVKD. CDR3 length: 16 residues. V lost 2 bases to trimming and J lost 4 bases; unmatched junction nucleotides: 7.